This TCR beta chain was recorded in a study of T cells after yellow fever vaccination (dated 2019 in TCRdb). For context, the study as a whole: The SMART-Seq v4 Ultra Low Input RNA kit was used to prepare libraries from fractions with low cell numbers. Two healthy male donors, one aged 18 to 30 and one aged 30 to 40 years, were included in the cohort. Bulk TCR alpha and beta repertoires were sequenced longitudinally to track T-cell clones before and after primary and booster YFV17D yellow fever vaccination. Bulk PBMC replicates and cell subsets were isolated from blood drawn at multiple timepoints before and after both primary and secondary immunization.

This clonotype was detected many times. Its antigen target is currently unknown. There are no base qualities to consult, and no much larger clone falls within one base. V drops 1 base and J drops 0 bases, leaving 16 bases in between. CDR1 is given as LGHNA and CDR2 as YNFKEQ, both from the germline V gene. Spanning cysteine to phenylalanine, the CDR3 consists of 17 amino acids. Left in the record is the CDR3 DNA by itself, 51 bases read in frame from the first base. Broader findings and caveats from the paper: A small share of clonotypes occurred in both CD4 and CD8 compartments, likely arising from convergent recombination. Because the study included only a couple of donors, the extent to which the findings can be generalized is limited. Compared with the primary T-cell response, the secondary T-cell response was faster but weaker, reaching its peak on day 5 rather than on day 15. After the booster, most clones that had expanded after primary vaccination were detected again (around 95% of CD4 and around nine tenths of CD8), suggesting broad maintenance of memory. FACS-sorted repertoires could contain abundant contaminating clonotypes from the bulk population, so computational filtering was required.

Sample treatment or condition, as interpreted from the label and publication: live attenuated yellow fever vaccine strain. A standard Ficoll-Paque protocol was used to isolate PBMCs from peripheral blood. Dynabeads CD4 and CD8 positive selection kits were used to isolate the CD4 and CD8 T-cell fractions. TriZol was used to extract RNA from bulk PBMCs, from CD4 and CD8 fractions, and from dextramer-positive and dextramer-negative fractions. TCR cDNA was synthesized by 5'RACE template switching, through which a universal primer site and unique molecular identifiers were introduced. cDNA synthesis was primed from both the TCR alpha and TCR beta constant segments. Library amplification involved two PCR steps, and the second step added sample barcodes and sequencing adapters. Sequencing of libraries was performed on Illumina HiSeq 2500 (2x100 bp) or NovaSeq (2x150 bp). The study's processing was this. MIGEC handled demultiplexing of reads and collapsing into UMI consensus sequences, while MiXCR performed V(D)J alignment. Vaccine-responding clonotypes were defined with edgeR using replicate PBMC samples, requiring FDR below 0.01 and a log2 fold change above 5 up to day 15. Each bulk clonotype was labeled CD4 or CD8 based on which sequenced repertoire, CD4 or CD8, contained the clonotype at higher abundance. In TCRdb, the public reads were trimmed at Q25 with fastp and aligned with MiXCR, with productive beta chains retained. Entries are consolidated by CDR3 protein sequence, retaining the most common genes and DNA. It is TCRdb's table, rather than the study itself, that gives the V and J calls and clone size. Across this sample there are some 150,000 distinct CDR3 sequences, with roughly 6.7% seen only once. 0.5% to 0.65% of the sample is taken by the ten largest.

The chain is encoded by TRBV4-2 joined to TRBJ2-7; a tentative D call is TRBD2 (6 bases match). Source: CD4+ T cells sorted from PBMCs, taken 10 days after the yellow fever booster vaccination. This receptor was taken from a man between 25 and 39 years old who received the YFV17D yellow fever vaccine. The CDR3 loop reads CASSQGESSASSYEQYF. The DNA is TGTGCCAGCAGCCAAGGCGAGTCTAGCGCTAGCTCCTACGAGCAGTACTTC.